Below are 15 T cell receptor beta chains sequenced from a single sample in a study of early T cells in non-severe SARS-CoV-2 infection. TCRdb fed the 5' RACE reads into MiXCR, producing one record per CDR3 protein. The sample yields around 62,000 distinct CDR3 sequences, over 10% seen once. Material: whole blood. The receptors were sampled from an adult who was a healthcare worker with PCR-confirmed SARS-CoV-2 infection or an uninfected control (not recorded which).

There are a few counts of this clonotype. V and J are TRBV18 and TRBJ2-1; D gene unclear. The CDR3 sequence is 13 residues long. Germline CDR1 and CDR2: KGHSH and LQKENI. V was pared by 4 bases and J by 5 bases, with 9 bases between. Here the CDR3 reads CASSRVADNEQFF. CDR3 nucleotide sequence: TGTGCCAGCTCACGGGTCGCGGACAATGAGCAGTTCTTC. Filled out from reference TRBV18 and TRBJ2-1, the complete variable domain reads NAGVMQNPRHLVRRRGQEARLRCSPMKGHSHVYWYRQLPEEGLKFMVYLQKENIIDESGMPKERFSAEFPKEGPSILRIQQVVRGDSAAYFCASSRVADNEQFFGPGTRLTVL.

The chain combines TRBV29-1 with TRBJ2-1; possibly TRBD2 for D (5 bases). CDR1 is SQVTM, CDR2 ANQGSEA, per germline. The germline V and J ends were trimmed by 8 bases and 8 bases, with 19 bases remaining between them. This CDR3 spans 13 amino acids. The CDR3 spells CSTLGLLDHEQFF. The CDR3 DNA is TGCAGCACACTAGGCCTACTAGACCATGAGCAGTTCTTC.

The table lists this clonotype with a few counts. This sequence joins TRBV7-2 and TRBJ2-7; tentatively, D is TRBD2 (6 bases). The V end lost 5 bases, the J end lost 4 bases, and 18 bases lay between the germline ends. There are 15 residues in the CDR3. The germline V gene has CDR1 SGHTA and CDR2 FQGNSA. This chain's CDR3 is CASSGGFSGYYEQYF. CDR3 bases: TGTGCCAGCAGCGGTGGTTTTAGCGGATATTACGAGCAGTACTTC.

This clonotype has ten or more counts. The chain has TRBV6-5 and TRBJ2-1; D possibly uses TRBD1 or TRBD2 (5 bases each). The length of the CDR3 is 12 residues. With 8 bases removed from V and 7 bases from J, the gap between germline ends came to 12 bases. In germline, CDR1 is MNHEY, CDR2 SVGAGI. The CDR3: CASSGPWNEQFF. The CDR3 DNA reads TGTGCCAGCTCGGGACCTTGGAATGAGCAGTTCTTC.

This clonotype was observed a few times. The chain joins TRBV29-1 to TRBJ2-7, with 8 bases matching TRBD1. J was trimmed by 1 base and V by 7 bases; bases with no gene match: 9. The CDR3 extends over 14 amino acids. Per germline, CDR1 SQVTM and CDR2 ANQGSEA. DNA for the CDR3: TGCAGCGCCTTCGACAGGGGAGAGTCCTACGAGCAGTACTTC. Translation gives CSAFDRGESYEQYF.

The CDR3 is CSVDSGGYYGYTF. The CDR3 bases are TGCAGCGTTGACTCAGGGGGTTACTATGGCTACACCTTC. The chain combines TRBV29-1 with TRBJ1-2; 7 positions match TRBD1. V dropped 3 bases and J dropped 3; count of bases not matched to a gene: 4. Germline V lookup: CDR1 SQVTM, CDR2 ANQGSEA. The CDR3 has 13 residues.

The gene calls are TRBV19 and TRBJ2-1, with D possibly being TRBD2 (5 bases). Germline V gene lookup returns CDR1 LNHDA and CDR2 SQIVND (reference sequence). This CDR3 region has 15 residues. The V end lost 6 bases, the J end lost 5 bases, and 17 bases lay between the germline ends. Here the CDR3 DNA reads TGTGCCAGTAGATGGGTTGCTAGCCGTCACAATGAGCAGTTCTTC. It is translated as CASRWVASRHNEQFF.

This clonotype was observed a handful of times. The V and J genes are TRBV30 and TRBJ2-2, with D possibly TRBD1 on 5 matching bases. In germline, CDR1 is GTSNPN, CDR2 SVGIG (reference sequence). V shed 1 base and J shed 2 bases, with 17 bases lying between them. The CDR3 has 17 residues. The CDR3 here is CAWSESGLGPNTGELFF. The CDR3 bases are TGTGCCTGGAGTGAGTCAGGGCTTGGACCTAACACCGGGGAGCTGTTTTTT.

The chain combines TRBV20-1 with TRBJ1-4; 7 bases line up with TRBD1. Germline V gene sequence: CDR1 DFQATT, CDR2 SNEGSKA (reference sequence). V lost 1 base to trimming and J lost 3 bases; unmatched junction nucleotides: 11. This CDR3 has 17 residues. The CDR3 reads CSARVDRVPGANEKLFF. The CDR3 coding sequence is TGCAGTGCTAGAGTTGACAGGGTTCCCGGGGCTAATGAAAAACTGTTTTTT.

The chain is built from TRBV30 and TRBJ2-3; 8 nucleotides agree with TRBD1. The CDR3 is 14 residues long. With 2 bases clipped from V and 2 bases from J, the junction kept 3 bases outside the gene matches. Germline CDR1 is GTSNPN and CDR2 is SVGIG (reference sequence). This chain's CDR3 is CAWSRDRYTDTQYF. CDR3 nucleotide sequence: TGTGCCTGGAGTCGGGACAGGTACACAGATACGCAGTATTTT.

The chain employs TRBV3-1 and TRBJ2-2, with unresolved D. The V end was cut by 3 bases, the J end by 5 bases, with 10 bases between. CDR1 is LGHDT, CDR2 YNNKEL, per germline (reference sequence). The length of the CDR3 is 14 residues. The CDR3 DNA sequence: TGTGCCAGCAGCCATGCGGACCAAACCGGGGAGCTGTTTTTT. It is translated as CASSHADQTGELFF.

The chain employs TRBV29-1 and TRBJ2-1; weak D call: TRBD1 (5 bases). Germline CDR1 reads SQVTM; CDR2 reads ANQGSEA. The CDR3 covers 10 residues. Trimming removed 7 bases at V and 5 bases at J, with 6 bases between. Here the CDR3 reads CSGRDNEQFF. In nucleotides, the CDR3 is TGCAGCGGCAGGGACAATGAGCAGTTCTTC.

The rearrangement joins TRBV28 to TRBJ2-2; 9 bases are shared with TRBD1. The CDR3 spans 17 residues. Germline V gene data show CDR1 as MDHEN and CDR2 as SYDVKM. Unmatched junction bases numbered 12, after V lost 5 bases and J lost 5 bases. The CDR3 reads CASSPPYRGQGTGELFF. CDR3 coding DNA: TGTGCCAGCAGTCCGCCCTACAGGGGGCAGGGAACCGGGGAGCTGTTTTTT.

This clonotype was seen many times. This sequence joins TRBV24-1 and TRBJ2-3; 13 bases agree with TRBD2. V lost 1 base and J lost 2; bases outside the gene matches: 2. The CDR3 is 17 residues long. The germline V gene encodes CDR1 KGHDR and CDR2 SFDVKD. CDR3 DNA sequence: TGTGCCACCAGTGATTTAGGACTAGCGGGAGACACAGATACGCAGTATTTT. This translates into CATSDLGLAGDTDTQYF.

This clonotype was picked up a small number of times. V gene TRBV13 combines with J gene TRBJ2-1; TRBD2 agrees at 13 bases. The junction had 4 bases not matched to a gene; V was cut back by 4 bases and J by 4 bases. The germline CDR1 and CDR2 sequences are PRHDT and FYEKMQ (reference sequence). The CDR3 extends over 16 amino acids. CDR3: CASSSGLAGSYNEQFF. The CDR3 bases are TGTGCCAGCAGCTCGGGACTAGCGGGATCTTACAATGAGCAGTTCTTC.